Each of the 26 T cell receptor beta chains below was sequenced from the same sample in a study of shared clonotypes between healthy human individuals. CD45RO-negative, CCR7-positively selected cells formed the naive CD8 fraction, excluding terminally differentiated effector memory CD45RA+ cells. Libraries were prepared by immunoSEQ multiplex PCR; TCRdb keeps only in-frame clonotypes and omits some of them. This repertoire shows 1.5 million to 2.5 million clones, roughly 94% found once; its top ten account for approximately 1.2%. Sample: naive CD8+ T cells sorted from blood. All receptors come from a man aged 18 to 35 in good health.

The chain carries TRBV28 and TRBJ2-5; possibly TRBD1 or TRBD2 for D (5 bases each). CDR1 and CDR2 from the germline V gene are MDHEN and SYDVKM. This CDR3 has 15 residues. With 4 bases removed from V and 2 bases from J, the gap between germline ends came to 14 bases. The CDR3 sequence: CASSSGTTAQETQYF. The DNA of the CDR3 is TGTGCCAGCAGTTCCGGGACCACGGCTCAAGAGACCCAGTACTTC.

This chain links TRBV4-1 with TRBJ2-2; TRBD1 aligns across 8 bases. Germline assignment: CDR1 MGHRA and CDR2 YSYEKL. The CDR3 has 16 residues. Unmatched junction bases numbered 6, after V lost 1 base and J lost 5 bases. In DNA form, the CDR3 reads TGCGCCAGCAGCCAAGTTCAGGGGGCTGTGACCGGGGAGCTGTTTTTT. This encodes CASSQVQGAVTGELFF.

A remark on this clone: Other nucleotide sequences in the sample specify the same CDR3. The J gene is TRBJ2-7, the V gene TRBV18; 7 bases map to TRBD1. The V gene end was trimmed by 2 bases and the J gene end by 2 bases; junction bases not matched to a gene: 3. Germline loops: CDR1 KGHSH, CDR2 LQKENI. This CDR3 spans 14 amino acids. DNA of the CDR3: TGTGCCAGCTCACCAGGGACAGAAACCTACGAGCAGTACTTC. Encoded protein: CASSPGTETYEQYF.

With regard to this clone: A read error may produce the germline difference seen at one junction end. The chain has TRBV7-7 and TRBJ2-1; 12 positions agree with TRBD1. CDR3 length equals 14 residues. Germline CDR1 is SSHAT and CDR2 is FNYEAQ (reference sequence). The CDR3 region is CASSLGTGGYEQFF. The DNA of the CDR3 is TGTGCTAGCAGCTTAGGGACAGGGGGCTATGAGCAGTTCTTC.

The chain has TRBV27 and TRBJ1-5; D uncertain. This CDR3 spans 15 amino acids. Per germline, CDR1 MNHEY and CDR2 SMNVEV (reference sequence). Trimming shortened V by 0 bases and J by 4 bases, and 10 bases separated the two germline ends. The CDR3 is CASSLSEAANQPQHF. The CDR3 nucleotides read TGTGCCAGCAGTTTATCGGAGGCAGCTAATCAGCCCCAGCATTTT.

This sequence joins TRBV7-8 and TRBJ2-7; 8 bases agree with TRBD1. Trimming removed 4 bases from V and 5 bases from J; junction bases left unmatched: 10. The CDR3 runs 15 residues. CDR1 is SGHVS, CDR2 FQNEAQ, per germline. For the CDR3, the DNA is TGTGCCAGCAGCTACCTCACAGGGGGTTCCCACGAGCAGTACTTC. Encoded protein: CASSYLTGGSHEQYF.

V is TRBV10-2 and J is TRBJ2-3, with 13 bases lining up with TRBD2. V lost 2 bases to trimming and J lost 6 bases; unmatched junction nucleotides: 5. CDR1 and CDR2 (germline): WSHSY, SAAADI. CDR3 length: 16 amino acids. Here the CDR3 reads CASSETSGGEVDTQYF. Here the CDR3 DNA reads TGCGCCAGCAGTGAGACTAGCGGGGGGGAAGTGGATACGCAGTATTTT.

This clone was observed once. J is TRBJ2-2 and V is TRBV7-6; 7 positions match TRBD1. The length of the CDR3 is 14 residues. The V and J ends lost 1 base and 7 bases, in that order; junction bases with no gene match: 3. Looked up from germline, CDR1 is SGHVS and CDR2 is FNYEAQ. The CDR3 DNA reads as TGTGCCAGCAGCTTAGGACAGGGTATCGGGGAGCTGTTTTTT. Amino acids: CASSLGQGIGELFF.

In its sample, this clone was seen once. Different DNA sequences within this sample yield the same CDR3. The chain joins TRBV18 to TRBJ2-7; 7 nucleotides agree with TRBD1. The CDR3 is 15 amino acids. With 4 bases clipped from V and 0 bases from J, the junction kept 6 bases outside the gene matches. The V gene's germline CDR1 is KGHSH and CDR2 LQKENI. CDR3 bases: TGTGCCAGCTCACTAGGGACAGAGAGCTCCTACGAGCAGTACTTC. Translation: CASSLGTESSYEQYF.

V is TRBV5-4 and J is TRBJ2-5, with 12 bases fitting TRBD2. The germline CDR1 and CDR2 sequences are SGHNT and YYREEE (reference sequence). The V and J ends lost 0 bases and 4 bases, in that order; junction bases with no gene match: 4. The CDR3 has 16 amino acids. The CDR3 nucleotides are TGTGCCAGCAGCTTGGAGACTAGCGGGAGAGTAGAGACCCAGTACTTC. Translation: CASSLETSGRVETQYF.

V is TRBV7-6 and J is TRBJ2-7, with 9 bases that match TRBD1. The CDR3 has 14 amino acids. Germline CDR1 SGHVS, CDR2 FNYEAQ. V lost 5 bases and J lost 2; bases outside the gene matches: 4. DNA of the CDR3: TGTGCCAGCAGCCACCGGGACAGGGCCTACGAGCAGTACTTC. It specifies CASSHRDRAYEQYF. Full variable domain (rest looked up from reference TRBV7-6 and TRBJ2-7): GAGVSQSPRYKVTKRGQDVALRCDPISGHVSLYWYRQALGQGPEFLTYFNYEAQQDKSGLPNDRFSAERPEGSISTLTIQRTEQRDSAMYRCASSHRDRAYEQYFGPGTRLTVT.

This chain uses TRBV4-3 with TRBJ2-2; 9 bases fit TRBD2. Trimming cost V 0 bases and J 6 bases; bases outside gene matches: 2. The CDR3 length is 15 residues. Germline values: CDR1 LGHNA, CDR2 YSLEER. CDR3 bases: TGCGCCAGCAGCCAAGAACGGACTAGCGCCGGGGAGCTGTTTTTT. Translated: CASSQERTSAGELFF.

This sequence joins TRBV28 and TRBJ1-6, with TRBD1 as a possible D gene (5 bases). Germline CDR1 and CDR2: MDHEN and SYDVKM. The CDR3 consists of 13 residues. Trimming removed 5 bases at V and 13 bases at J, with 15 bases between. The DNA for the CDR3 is TGTGCCAGCAGTATTACAGGCACGGGGCCCCTCCACTTT. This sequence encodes CASSITGTGPLHF.

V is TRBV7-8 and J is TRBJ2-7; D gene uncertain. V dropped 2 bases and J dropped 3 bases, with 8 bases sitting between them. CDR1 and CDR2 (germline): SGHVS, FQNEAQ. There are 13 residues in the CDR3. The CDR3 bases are TGTGCCAGCAGCTTACGGAAAAACTACGAGCAGTACTTC. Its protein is CASSLRKNYEQYF.

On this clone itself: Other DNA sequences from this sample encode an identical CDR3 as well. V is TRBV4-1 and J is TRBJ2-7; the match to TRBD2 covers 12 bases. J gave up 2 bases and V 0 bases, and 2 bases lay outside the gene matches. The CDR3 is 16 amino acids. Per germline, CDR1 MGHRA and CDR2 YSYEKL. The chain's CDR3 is CASSQERTSGTYEQYF. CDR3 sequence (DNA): TGCGCCAGCAGCCAAGAGAGGACTAGCGGGACCTACGAGCAGTACTTC.

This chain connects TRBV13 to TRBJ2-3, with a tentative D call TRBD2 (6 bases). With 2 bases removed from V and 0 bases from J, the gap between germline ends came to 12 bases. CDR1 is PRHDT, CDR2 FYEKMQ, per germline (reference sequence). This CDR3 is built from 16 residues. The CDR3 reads CASSLLGGSSTDTQYF. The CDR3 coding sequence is TGTGCCAGCAGCTTACTCGGGGGATCTAGCACAGATACGCAGTATTTT.

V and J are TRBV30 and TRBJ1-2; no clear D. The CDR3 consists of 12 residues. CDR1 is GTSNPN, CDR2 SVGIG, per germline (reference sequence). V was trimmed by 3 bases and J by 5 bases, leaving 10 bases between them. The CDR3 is CAWRGETYGYTF. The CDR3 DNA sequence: TGTGCCTGGAGGGGAGAGACTTATGGCTACACCTTC.

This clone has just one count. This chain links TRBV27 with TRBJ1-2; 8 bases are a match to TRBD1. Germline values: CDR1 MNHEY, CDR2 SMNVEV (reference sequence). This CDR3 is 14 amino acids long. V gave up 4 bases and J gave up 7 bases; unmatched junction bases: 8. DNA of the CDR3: TGTGCCAGCAGTTGGACAGGGTCGGCCTCTGGCTACACCTTC. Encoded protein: CASSWTGSASGYTF.

The CDR3 spells CAISGILSDSQETQYF. The CDR3 DNA reads as TGTGCCATCAGTGGGATCTTGTCAGACTCCCAAGAGACCCAGTACTTC. The rearrangement uses TRBV10-3 and TRBJ2-5; D is unclear. The CDR3 covers 16 residues. Germline V CDR1 and CDR2: ENHRY, SYGVKD. Trimming pared 4 bases from V and 1 base from J, leaving 16 bases between.

This chain's CDR3 is CASSQSRPETQYF. CDR3 DNA sequence: TGTGCCAGCAGCCAATCGCGACCCGAGACCCAGTACTTC. The chain has TRBV13 and TRBJ2-5, with D unclear. The ends were cut back, 5 bases at V and 5 bases at J, with 12 bases in the middle. CDR1 PRHDT and CDR2 FYEKMQ come from the germline V gene (reference sequence). CDR3 length equals 13 residues.

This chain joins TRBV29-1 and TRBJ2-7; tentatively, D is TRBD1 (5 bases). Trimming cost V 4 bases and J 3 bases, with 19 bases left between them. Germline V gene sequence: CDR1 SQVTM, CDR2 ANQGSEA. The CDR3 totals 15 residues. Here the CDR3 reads CSVGGKIQNRYEQYF. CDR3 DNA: TGCAGCGTTGGGGGCAAGATACAAAACCGCTACGAGCAGTACTTC.

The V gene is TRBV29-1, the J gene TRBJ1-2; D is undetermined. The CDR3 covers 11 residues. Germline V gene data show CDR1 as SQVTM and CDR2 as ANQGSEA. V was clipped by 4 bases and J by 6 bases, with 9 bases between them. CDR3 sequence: CSVAGSDGYTF. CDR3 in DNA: TGCAGCGTTGCAGGATCGGATGGCTACACCTTC.

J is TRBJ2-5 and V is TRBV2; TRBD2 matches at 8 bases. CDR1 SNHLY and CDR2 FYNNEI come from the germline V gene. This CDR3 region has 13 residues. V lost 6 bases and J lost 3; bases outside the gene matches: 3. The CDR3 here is CASRPAGEETQYF. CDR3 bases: TGTGCCAGCAGACCAGCGGGGGAAGAGACCCAGTACTTC.

The CDR3 DNA is TGTGCCAGCAGCTTAACTTTAGCGGGTCTATCTTCCGTTAATGAAAAACTGTTTTTT. Encoded protein: CASSLTLAGLSSVNEKLFF. The rearrangement links TRBV7-8 to TRBJ1-4; D uncertain. CDR1 is SGHVS and CDR2 is FQNEAQ in the germline V gene. V shed 2 bases and J shed 4 bases, with 23 bases lying between them. CDR3 size: 19 residues.

Here the CDR3 DNA reads TGTGCCAGCAGTTGGTCGACAGGGGAAAATGAAAAACTGTTTTTT. Translating gives CASSWSTGENEKLFF. J is TRBJ1-4 and V is TRBV6-5; the match to TRBD1 covers 8 bases. Germline V lookup: CDR1 MNHEY, CDR2 SVGAGI. This CDR3 is built from 15 residues. Losses at the gene ends were 4 bases for V and 5 bases for J; bases not matched to a gene: 6.

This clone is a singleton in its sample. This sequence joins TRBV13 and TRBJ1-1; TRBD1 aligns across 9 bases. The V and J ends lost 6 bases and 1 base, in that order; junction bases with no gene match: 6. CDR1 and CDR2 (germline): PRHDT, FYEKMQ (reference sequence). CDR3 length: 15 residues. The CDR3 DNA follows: TGTGCCAGCAGAGTAACAGGGGGCGCGAACACTGAAGCTTTCTTT. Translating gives CASRVTGGANTEAFF. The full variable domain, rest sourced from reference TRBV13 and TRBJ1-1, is AAGVIQSPRHLIKEKRETATLKCYPIPRHDTVYWYQQGPGQDPQFLISFYEKMQSDKGSIPDRFSAQQFSDYHSELNMSSLELGDSALYFCASRVTGGANTEAFFGQGTRLTVV.